Here is one T cell receptor beta chain with its context. Its antigen remains unknown. This sample is drawn from a study of CD8 T cells in ankylosing spondylitis. Study results and limitations: Earlier studies detected some motif variants in reactive arthritis synovial fluid and blood. Among TCR beta sequences, a motif of under ten highly homologous variants appeared characteristic of ankylosing spondylitis blood. Disease-linked clones bore a CD8+ phenotype, appearing relatively rarely in peripheral blood. Reports say disease-linked clones showed up significantly more in matched ankylosing spondylitis synovial fluid.

The TCR beta libraries were generated through quantitative 5'-RACE incorporating molecular barcodes. Using its own MiXCR run on the 5' RACE reads, TCRdb lists one record per CDR3 protein. The sample lists approximately 540,000 distinct CDR3 sequences; roughly 13% were seen once. Germline V lookup: CDR1 WSHSY, CDR2 SAAADI. Between the trimmed V and J ends, which lost 6 bases and 7 bases, there was a span of 13 bases. The CDR3 loop spans 13 amino acids. The specimen sequenced was blood, either unsorted or a sorted T cell fraction (not recorded which). The chain combines TRBV10-2 with TRBJ2-1; D possibly uses TRBD1 or TRBD2 (6 bases each). This TCR was sampled from a male donor with ankylosing spondylitis. The CDR3, as DNA: TGCGCCAGCAGGCGGGACAATGAGAATGAGCAGTTCTTC. Translation: CASRRDNENEQFF.